This TCR beta chain was retrieved from a study of T cells in localized non-small cell lung cancer. Study outcomes and limitations: Clonality of T cells reached its maximum in uninvolved adjacent lung, surpassing tumor. The study detected a median around 57 of the top 100 tumor clones in adjacent lung.

Points on this clone: The target antigen is unknown.

Germline CDR1 reads SGHRS; CDR2 reads YFSETQ. CDR3 length equals 15 residues. J was trimmed by 4 bases and V by 3 bases; bases with no gene match: 7. Here immunoSEQ multiplex PCR was the method, and the copy in TCRdb shows in-frame clones only, minus some. The sample lists thousands of clones, around 25% occurring once. This chain joins TRBV5-1 and TRBJ1-2, with TRBD1 matching over 9 bases. Specimen: lung tumor tissue, collected before any cancer treatment. This receptor was obtained from a woman between 40 and 69 years old with stage I lung adenocarcinoma. CDR3 nucleotide sequence: TGCGCCAGCAGCTCGGGGACAGGGCGCTCCTATGGCTACACCTTC. Translating gives CASSSGTGRSYGYTF.